This record concerns one T cell receptor beta chain sequence. What it binds is not known. These data belong to a study of cytotoxic CD8 clonotypes in ibrutinib-treated CLL. Regarding the study as a whole: Baseline clonality, above age-matched healthy donor levels, tracked circulating CD8+ T-cell counts. Public clonotypes were seen rarely and were contracted or stable on treatment. A difference in sampling times existed between sustained-remission and progressing patients.

The CDR3 runs to 15 residues. With 5 bases clipped from V and 15 bases from J, the junction kept 15 bases outside the gene matches. Germline V gene sequence: CDR1 SGHTA, CDR2 FQGNSA. Clones were read by immunoSEQ multiplex PCR, and TCRdb kept only the in-frame ones, dropping some. This table holds about 68,000 clones, about nine tenths found once. This chain connects TRBV7-2 to TRBJ2-1, with 11 bases identical to TRBD2. The TCR sequence derives from a human donor with chronic lymphocytic leukemia. This specimen consisted of PBMCs, obtained after 12 months of ibrutinib treatment. CDR3 residues: CASSDRLAGSPGVFF. The DNA of the CDR3 is TGTGCCAGCAGCGACCGACTAGCGGGAAGCCCTGGGGTGTTCTTC.